The rows below give T cell receptor beta chains drawn from one sample of a study of blood T cell repertoires in COVID-19. The data were produced by immunoSEQ multiplex PCR, yet TCRdb's version contains in-frame clones alone and is incomplete. The data contain about 150,000 clones, roughly 84% of them singletons. Sequencing input: peripheral blood. These receptors were collected from a human donor with acute or convalescent COVID-19. The donor label of this sample is uncertain. CDR3s include the opening cysteine and the closing phenylalanine or tryptophan. The D gene is left open where the match is weak. Size tells how often a clone was seen (once, few, many) or the class of an expanded clone, and some rows leave it out.

abundance	v_gene	j_gene	d_gene	CDR3aa	CDR3nt
NA	TRBV9	TRBJ1-6	TRBD1	CATSAGTGLNSPLHF	TGTGCCACTTCGGCCGGGACAGGGCTAAATTCACCCCTCCACTTT
NA	TRBV18	TRBJ2-5	NA	CASSPVSGEETQYF	TGTGCCAGCTCACCGGTGTCAGGGGAGGAGACCCAGTACTTC
NA	TRBV7-9	TRBJ1-4	NA	CASSSGFNEKLFF	TGTGCCAGCAGCTCAGGATTTAATGAAAAACTGTTTTTT
NA	TRBV12-3/TRBV12-4	TRBJ1-5	TRBD1	CASRLQGSQPQHF	TGTGCCAGCAGACTACAGGGGAGTCAGCCCCAGCATTTT
few	TRBV7-9	TRBJ1-5	NA	CASSLVGGTNQPQHF	TGTGCCAGCAGCTTAGTGGGGGGGACCAATCAGCCCCAGCATTTT
NA	TRBV6-5	TRBJ2-5	TRBD1	CASSDRGGETQYF	TGTGCCAGCAGCGACAGGGGTGGAGAGACCCAGTACTTC
few	TRBV7-2	TRBJ1-6	NA	CASSLQGPSALHF	TGTGCCAGCAGCTTACAGGGTCCCTCGGCCCTCCACTTT
NA	TRBV6-6	TRBJ2-3	TRBD2	CASSYGLRGATDTQYF	TGTGCCAGCAGTTACGGGTTGCGGGGGGCCACAGATACGCAGTATTTT
NA	TRBV6-5	TRBJ2-3	NA	CASRHGDTAQYF	TGTGCCAGCAGACACGGGGATACCGCGCAGTATTTT
NA	TRBV6-1	TRBJ2-1	TRBD2	CASSEALAGAYNEQFF	TGTGCCAGCAGTGAGGCCCTAGCGGGGGCGTACAATGAGCAGTTCTTC
few	TRBV14	TRBJ1-1	NA	CASSPLGGNTEAFF	TGTGCCAGCAGCCCCCTAGGGGGTAACACTGAAGCTTTCTTT
few	TRBV28	TRBJ1-2	NA	CASSGDSYGYTF	TGTGCCAGCAGTGGGGACTCCTATGGCTACACCTTC
NA	TRBV29-1	TRBJ2-3	TRBD1	CSVRPRTGGSDTQYF	TGCAGCGTCAGGCCGAGGACAGGGGGATCAGATACGCAGTATTTT
NA	TRBV7-8	TRBJ2-3	TRBD2	CASSLEGLTDTQYF	TGTGCCAGCAGCTTAGAGGGACTAACAGATACGCAGTATTTT
NA	TRBV29-1	TRBJ2-2	NA	CSGRRGEGELFF	TGCAGCGGTCGACGGGGAGAGGGGGAGCTGTTTTTT
NA	TRBV11-1	TRBJ2-7	TRBD1	CASSLTRDRDYEQYF	TGTGCCAGCAGCTTGACCCGGGACAGGGACTACGAGCAGTACTTC
NA	TRBV7-6	TRBJ2-1	TRBD2	CASSSLQTDGGDEQFF	TGTGCCAGCAGCTCACTACAGACTGACGGGGGGGATGAGCAGTTCTTC
NA	TRBV28	TRBJ1-5	NA	CASSFGEPQHF	TGTGCCAGCAGTTTCGGGGAGCCCCAGCATTTT
NA	TRBV5-1	TRBJ1-5	NA	CASSLEGVGNQPQHF	TGCGCCAGCAGCTTGGAAGGGGTGGGCAATCAGCCCCAGCATTTT
NA	TRBV12-3/TRBV12-4	TRBJ1-2	NA	CASTLNEGYGYTF	TGTGCCAGCACCCTGAACGAGGGCTATGGCTACACCTTC
NA	TRBV3-1/TRBV3-2	TRBJ1-5	TRBD1	CASSSTGGGNQPQHF	TGTGCCAGCAGCTCAACAGGGGGTGGCAATCAGCCCCAGCATTTT
NA	TRBV28	TRBJ1-2	NA	CASSTTGHGYTF	TGTGCCAGCAGTACCACAGGGCATGGCTACACCTTC
NA	TRBV19	TRBJ1-6	TRBD1	CASSIDRQGNSPLHF	TGTGCCAGTAGTATAGATCGACAGGGGAATTCACCCCTCCACTTT
NA	TRBV12-5	TRBJ2-7	TRBD1	CASGRTGTGNYEQYF	TGTGCTAGTGGTCGGACCGGGACAGGGAATTACGAGCAGTACTTC
few	TRBV4-2	TRBJ2-1	TRBD2	CASSQGTTRGIEQFF	TGTGCCAGCAGCCAGGGGACTACCCGGGGGATTGAGCAGTTCTTC
NA	TRBV3-1/TRBV3-2	TRBJ2-5	TRBD2	CASSVSLAGNQETQYF	TGTGCCAGCAGCGTCTCGTTAGCGGGGAACCAAGAGACCCAGTACTTC
NA	TRBV19	TRBJ2-7	TRBD2	CASSTSSGGRYEQYF	TGTGCCAGTAGTACCAGTAGCGGGGGGAGGTACGAGCAGTACTTC
NA	TRBV7-8	TRBJ2-2	TRBD1	CASSDWTGSGELFF	TGTGCCAGCAGCGACTGGACAGGGTCCGGGGAGCTGTTTTTT
NA	TRBV6-2/TRBV6-3	TRBJ2-2	NA	CASSYLNTGELFF	TGTGCCAGCAGTTACCTTAACACCGGGGAGCTGTTTTTT
NA	TRBV2	TRBJ2-1	TRBD2	CASKKEGTSGGAEQFF	TGTGCCAGCAAAAAAGAGGGGACTAGCGGGGGAGCTGAGCAGTTCTTC
NA	TRBV5-1	TRBJ2-3	NA	CASSYNGGYTDTQYF	TGCGCCAGCAGCTATAACGGCGGGTACACAGATACGCAGTATTTT
NA	TRBV6-6	TRBJ1-4	NA	CASRGQGITNEKLFF	TGTGCCAGCAGAGGGCAGGGTATCACTAATGAAAAACTGTTTTTT
NA	TRBV29-1	TRBJ1-2	NA	CSVEGGGGYTF	TGCAGCGTTGAAGGTGGAGGGGGCTACACCTTC
NA	TRBV5-1	TRBJ1-1	NA	CASSTNTVMNTEAFF	TGCGCCAGCAGCACGAATACAGTTATGAACACTGAAGCTTTCTTT
NA	TRBV6-2/TRBV6-3	TRBJ2-5	NA	CASSQGWTAYQETQYF	TGTGCCAGCAGTCAGGGCTGGACGGCGTACCAAGAGACCCAGTACTTC
NA	TRBV7-2	TRBJ2-1	TRBD2	CASSFRFGGSGNEQFF	TGTGCCAGCAGCTTCCGGTTCGGCGGGAGTGGGAATGAGCAGTTCTTC
few	TRBV7-9	TRBJ2-5	TRBD2	CASSLGLAGGQETQYF	TGTGCCAGCAGCTTGGGACTAGCGGGGGGGCAAGAGACCCAGTACTTC
NA	TRBV3-1/TRBV3-2	TRBJ2-1	NA	CASSSTGVSYNEQFF	TGTGCCAGCAGCTCTACGGGGGTTTCCTACAATGAGCAGTTCTTC